This passage covers 21 T cell receptor beta chains from one sample sequenced in a study of CXCR3-negative and CXCR3-positive naive CD8 T cells. UMI-labeled 5' RACE yielded the TRB cDNA libraries. Following a re-call of the 5' RACE reads, TCRdb has one entry per CDR3 protein and lacks DNA. This listing includes roughly 90,000 distinct CDR3 sequences. The sequenced sample consisted of naive CXCR3- CD8+ T cells from blood. Subset: CD45RO-CCR7+CD27+CD95- naive CD8+ T cells lacking CXCR3 (TNR3-). All receptors come from a human donor in good health. Some clones in this sample may be carry-over from other donors' samples.

The CDR3 protein is CASSLRTRPGTDTQYF. The chain couples TRBV7-9 to TRBJ2-3; checking the TCRdb D call of TRBD2 is not possible without DNA. The CDR3 runs to 16 residues. The germline V gene has CDR1 SEHNR and CDR2 FQNEAQ (reference sequence).

V and J are TRBV7-9 and TRBJ2-1; TCRdb reports TRBD2, a call that lacks DNA to check it against. The germline V gene has CDR1 SEHNR and CDR2 FQNEAQ (reference sequence). The CDR3 is made up of 15 amino acids. The CDR3 region is CASSRLAAIYNEQFF.

The chain joins TRBV12-3 or TRBV12-4 to TRBJ2-5; TCRdb's D call, TRBD1, is unchecked because there is no DNA. The CDR3 totals 18 residues. The CDR3 loop reads CASSLRPGQGMFQETQYF.

The chain couples TRBV28 to TRBJ1-5. The CDR3 spans 14 residues. CDR1 and CDR2 (germline): MDHEN, SYDVKM. The CDR3 is CASRLIGSNQPQHF.

The V call is TRBV29-1, the J call TRBJ2-1. The CDR3 length is 13 residues. From germline, CDR1 is SQVTM and CDR2 ANQGSEA. CDR3 amino acids: CSVDSRTDNEQFF.

CDR3 protein: CASSLFWGTNTGELFF. V and J are TRBV28 and TRBJ2-2. This CDR3 contains 16 residues. CDR1 and CDR2 from the germline V gene are MDHEN and SYDVKM.

The V and J genes are TRBV4-1 and TRBJ2-3; TCRdb proposes TRBD2, but this gene call is untestable without DNA. The CDR3 runs to 17 residues. Looked up from germline, CDR1 is MGHRA and CDR2 is YSYEKL. CDR3 protein: CASSQPPSGRLKDTQYF.

The chain combines TRBV7-9 with TRBJ2-3; no DNA is available, so the TRBD2 call from TCRdb remains unchecked. CDR3 size: 18 residues. CDR1 is SEHNR and CDR2 is FQNEAQ in the germline V gene (reference sequence). CDR3 sequence reads: CASSLEGATSGSTDTQYF.

This rearrangement joins TRBV12-3 or TRBV12-4 to TRBJ2-1; with no DNA, the TCRdb D assignment of TRBD1 cannot be verified. The CDR3 totals 13 residues. The CDR3 loop is CASVGGLGNEQFF.

The V call is TRBV19, the J call TRBJ2-1; TCRdb's D call, TRBD1, is unchecked because there is no DNA. Germline V gene data show CDR1 as LNHDA and CDR2 as SQIVND (reference sequence). This CDR3 region has 16 residues. CDR3 sequence: CASSIGQGANYNEQFF.

The genes are TRBV6-2 or TRBV6-3 and TRBJ1-2; the TCRdb call, TRBD1, lacks DNA for checking. Per the germline V gene, CDR1 is MNHEY and CDR2 is SVGEGT. The CDR3 loop spans 15 amino acids. Here the CDR3 reads CASSPTGGPHYGYTF.

The CDR3 loop is CASSPDRLTTEAFF. The chain joins TRBV2 to TRBJ1-1; TCRdb designates TRBD1, a call that cannot be tested without DNA. Germline lookup yields CDR1 SNHLY and CDR2 FYNNEI. This CDR3 is built from 14 residues.

The genes are TRBV13 and TRBJ1-2; TCRdb returns TRBD1, unconfirmable since there is no DNA. CDR1 is PRHDT and CDR2 is FYEKMQ in the germline V gene (reference sequence). The CDR3 contains 16 residues. The CDR3 protein is CASSTGTGTPNYGYTF.

The chain links TRBV7-6 to TRBJ2-1; absent DNA, TCRdb's TRBD1 call cannot be checked. Germline CDR1 SGHVS, CDR2 FNYEAQ. The CDR3 is 18 residues long. The CDR3 reads CASSLGKDDWRGVHEQFF. Full variable domain (rest looked up from reference TRBV7-6 and TRBJ2-1): GAGVSQSPRYKVTKRGQDVALRCDPISGHVSLYWYRQALGQGPEFLTYFNYEAQQDKSGLPNDRFSAERPEGSISTLTIQRTEQRDSAMYRCASSLGKDDWRGVHEQFFGPGTRLTVL.

This sequence joins TRBV5-1 and TRBJ2-1; TCRdb designates TRBD1, a call that cannot be tested without DNA. The CDR3 runs to 13 residues. Germline V lookup: CDR1 SGHRS, CDR2 YFSETQ. CDR3 region: CASTMQGYNEQFF.

The chain carries TRBV4-3 and TRBJ2-7. Germline V gene sequence: CDR1 LGHNA, CDR2 YSLEER. The CDR3 has 15 amino acids. This chain's CDR3 is CASSQEQGGSYEQYF.

V and J are TRBV27 and TRBJ2-3; TCRdb's D call of TRBD1 is untestable without DNA. Germline CDR1 reads MNHEY; CDR2 reads SMNVEV (reference sequence). The CDR3 is 15 residues long. Here the CDR3 reads CASSPDPGPTDTQYF.

The chain joins TRBV15 to TRBJ1-2; TCRdb lists TRBD1, though no DNA is available to test this call. This CDR3 has 14 residues. The germline V gene has CDR1 LNHNV and CDR2 YYDKDF (reference sequence). The CDR3 here is CATSKGTEVGGYTF.

V and J are TRBV12-3 or TRBV12-4 and TRBJ2-1; TCRdb's D call of TRBD1 is untestable without DNA. CDR3 size: 14 residues. The CDR3 spells CASSPRAPYNEQFF.

The chain employs TRBV10-2 and TRBJ2-7; TCRdb reports TRBD2, a call that lacks DNA to check it against. The CDR3 contains 15 residues. Germline V lookup: CDR1 WSHSY, CDR2 SAAADI. CDR3 region: CASSEWQGPSYEQYF.

V is TRBV7-8 and J is TRBJ2-7; the D gene TCRdb calls, TRBD1, cannot be checked with no DNA. The CDR3 covers 18 residues. Germline V gives CDR1 SGHVS, CDR2 FQNEAQ. The CDR3 is CASSSNMPWGTLTYEQYF.